This TCR beta chain was sequenced for a study of cytotoxic CD8 clonotypes in ibrutinib-treated CLL. About the research overall: Response was recorded as partial in approximately 24 patients and complete in 2; at median 68 months, approximately 15 remained remitted and around twelve had progressed. Response samples were obtained once patients had received a median around twelve months of treatment, range 6 to 36. Whole-study findings and limits: Ibrutinib response saw clonality rise, and progression saw it return toward baseline.

In the case of this clone: The antigen remains undetermined.

Sequencing sought depths of 1 in 200,000 to 1 in 1 million T cells. Assay: immunoSEQ multiplex PCR; the TCRdb copy retains only in-frame clones and omits some. Altogether tens of thousands of clones are present, 65% to 75% being singletons, with the ten largest covering 25% to 30%. The CDR3 runs 15 residues. CDR1 is LNHDA, CDR2 SQIVND, per germline (reference sequence). J lost 4 bases, V lost 1 base, and 6 bases had no gene match. This chain uses TRBV19 with TRBJ1-2; TRBD1 aligns across 7 bases. The receptor comes from a human donor with chronic lymphocytic leukemia. Sequenced here: PBMCs, sampled after 24 months of ibrutinib treatment. CDR3 protein: CASSIGPGGAYGYTF. CDR3 nucleotides: TGTGCCAGTAGTATAGGCCCAGGGGGGGCCTATGGCTACACCTTC.